This T cell receptor beta chain originates from a study of blood T cell repertoires in COVID-19. Profiled with immunoSEQ multiplex PCR; TCRdb holds only in-frame clones, not every one. The profile shows some 28,000 clones, over 75% of them singletons. Trimming cost V 4 bases and J 2 bases, with 15 bases left between them. CDR1 and CDR2 from the germline V gene are SGHKS and YYEKEE (reference sequence). This CDR3 comprises 15 residues. The clonotype was recovered from a man aged 65 to 85 with active COVID-19. This chain uses TRBV5-5 with TRBJ1-1; D is undetermined. Sequences were obtained from peripheral blood. CDR3 sequence reads: CASSPGLGHNTEAFF. The CDR3 DNA follows: TGTGCCAGCAGCCCGGGATTGGGTCACAACACTGAAGCTTTCTTT. Supplemented by reference TRBV5-5 and TRBJ1-1, the full variable domain reads DAGVTQSPTHLIKTRGQQVTLRCSPISGHKSVSWYQQVLGQGPQFIFQYYEKEERGRGNFPDRFSARQFPNYSSELNVNALLLGDSALYLCASSPGLGHNTEAFFGQGTRLTVV.